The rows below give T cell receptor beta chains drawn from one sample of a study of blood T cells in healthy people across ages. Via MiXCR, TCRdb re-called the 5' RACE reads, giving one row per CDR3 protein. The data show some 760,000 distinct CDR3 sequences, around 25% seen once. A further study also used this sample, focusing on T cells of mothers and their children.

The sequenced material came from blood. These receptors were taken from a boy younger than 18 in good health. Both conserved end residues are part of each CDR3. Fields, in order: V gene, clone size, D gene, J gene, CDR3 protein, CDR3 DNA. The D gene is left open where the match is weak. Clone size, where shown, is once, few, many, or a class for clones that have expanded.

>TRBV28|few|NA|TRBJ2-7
CASSYPTSYEQYF
TGTGCCAGCAGTTACCCAACCTCCTACGAGCAGTACTTC
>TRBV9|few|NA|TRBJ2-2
CASSVGGLGNTGELFF
TGTGCCAGCAGCGTAGGGGGGCTAGGGAACACCGGGGAGCTGTTTTTT
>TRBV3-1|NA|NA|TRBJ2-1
CASSQDVGGSYNEQFF
TGTGCCAGCAGCCAAGACGTGGGGGGCTCCTACAATGAGCAGTTCTTC
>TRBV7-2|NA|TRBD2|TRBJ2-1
CASSSLSGGADEQFF
TGTGCCAGCAGCTCCCTAAGCGGGGGGGCCGATGAGCAGTTCTTC
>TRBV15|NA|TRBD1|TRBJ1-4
CAPSRDRGNEKLFF
TGTGCCCCCAGCAGGGACAGGGGGAATGAAAAACTGTTTTTT
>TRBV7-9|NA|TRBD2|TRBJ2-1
CASSLVLAGEDEQFF
TGTGCCAGCAGCTTAGTATTAGCGGGAGAGGATGAGCAGTTCTTC
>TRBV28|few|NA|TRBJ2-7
CASSSTGEPTYEQYF
TGTGCCAGCAGTTCCACGGGGGAGCCCACCTACGAGCAGTACTTC
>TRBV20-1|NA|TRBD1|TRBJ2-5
CSAGTGQGQETQYF
TGCAGTGCTGGAACCGGACAGGGTCAAGAGACCCAGTACTTC
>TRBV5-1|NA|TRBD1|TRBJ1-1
CASSTGGWTEAFF
TGCGCCAGCAGTACAGGGGGATGGACTGAAGCTTTCTTT
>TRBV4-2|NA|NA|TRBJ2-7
CASSHKGPYEQYF
TGTGCCAGCAGCCATAAAGGTCCCTACGAGCAGTACTTC
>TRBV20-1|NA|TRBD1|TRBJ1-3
CSARRQGDNTIYF
TGCAGTGCTAGAAGGCAGGGGGACAACACCATATATTTT
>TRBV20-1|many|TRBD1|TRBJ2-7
CSAGRGDSGSYEQYF
TGCAGTGCTGGTAGAGGGGACAGCGGCTCCTACGAGCAGTACTTC
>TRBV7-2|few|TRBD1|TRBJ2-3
CASSLLDRVKDTQYF
TGTGCCAGCAGCTTATTGGACAGGGTGAAAGATACGCAGTATTTT
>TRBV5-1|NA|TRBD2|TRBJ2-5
CASTLAGGRETQYF
TGCGCCAGCACCTTAGCGGGGGGACGTGAGACCCAGTACTTC
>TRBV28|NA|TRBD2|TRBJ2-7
CASSSPTWGGEQYF
TGTGCCAGCAGTTCTCCGACCTGGGGGGGCGAGCAGTACTTC
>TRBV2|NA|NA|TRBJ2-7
CASSEPGLSSYEQYF
TGTGCCAGCAGTGAACCGGGGTTGAGCTCCTACGAGCAGTACTTC
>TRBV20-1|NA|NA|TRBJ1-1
CSAPAGSFGKAFF
TGCAGTGCCCCAGCGGGGAGTTTTGGAAAAGCTTTCTTT
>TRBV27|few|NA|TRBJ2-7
CASKRGGSYEQYF
TGTGCCAGCAAGAGGGGAGGCTCCTACGAGCAGTACTTC
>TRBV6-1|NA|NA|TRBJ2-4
CASTLGGLENIQYF
TGTGCCAGCACTCTAGGGGGGTTAGAAAACATTCAGTACTTC
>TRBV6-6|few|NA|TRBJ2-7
CASREGTVPYEQYF
TGTGCCAGCCGCGAGGGGACTGTCCCCTACGAGCAGTACTTC
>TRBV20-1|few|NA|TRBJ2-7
CSARRQGVYEQYF
TGCAGTGCTAGGAGGCAGGGAGTATACGAGCAGTACTTC
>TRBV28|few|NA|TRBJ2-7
CASSLTGTASYEQYF
TGTGCCAGCAGTCTAACCGGGACGGCCTCCTACGAGCAGTACTTC
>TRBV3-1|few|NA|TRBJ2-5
CASSQKDQYF
TGTGCCAGCAGTCAAAAAGACCAGTACTTC
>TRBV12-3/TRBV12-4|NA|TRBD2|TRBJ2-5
CASTLGSGTSVETQYF
TGTGCCAGCACTTTGGGGTCCGGGACTAGTGTGGAGACCCAGTACTTC
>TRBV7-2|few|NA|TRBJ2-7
CASSLRAGLTYEQYF
TGTGCCAGCAGCTTACGAGCGGGTTTGACCTACGAGCAGTACTTC
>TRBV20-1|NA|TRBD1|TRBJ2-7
CSARDAGKQGAKQQYF
TGCAGTGCTAGAGATGCGGGAAAACAGGGGGCGAAACAGCAGTACTTC
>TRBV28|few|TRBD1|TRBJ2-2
CASSIRQGVTGELFF
TGTGCCAGCAGTATACGACAGGGGGTCACCGGGGAGCTGTTTTTT
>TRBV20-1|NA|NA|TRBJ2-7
CSARDGQYSGYEQYF
TGCAGTGCTAGAGATGGCCAATATAGCGGCTACGAGCAGTACTTC
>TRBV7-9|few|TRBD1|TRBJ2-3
CASSSPGTGTDTQYF
TGTGCCAGCAGCTCACCCGGGACAGGGACAGATACGCAGTATTTT
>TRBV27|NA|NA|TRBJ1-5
CACSLSWMGNQPQHF
TGTGCCTGCAGTTTATCGTGGATGGGCAATCAGCCCCAGCATTTT
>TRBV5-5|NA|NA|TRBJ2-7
CASSEGLLYEQYF
TGTGCCAGCAGCGAGGGACTCCTCTACGAGCAGTACTTC
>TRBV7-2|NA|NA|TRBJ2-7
CASSLVFRYEQYF
TGTGCCAGCAGCTTAGTCTTCCGCTACGAGCAGTACTTC
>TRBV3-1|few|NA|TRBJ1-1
CASSNRQEAFF
TGTGCCAGCAGCAACAGACAGGAAGCTTTCTTT
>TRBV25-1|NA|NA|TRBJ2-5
CASSAPSDIQEAQYF
TGTGCCAGCAGTGCCCCCTCGGACATCCAAGAGGCCCAGTACTTC
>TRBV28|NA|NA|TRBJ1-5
CASSLSHGVSGYFSTGQPQHF
TGTGCCAGCAGTTTATCCCATGGCGTGTCAGGGTATTTTTCCACCGGTCAGCCCCAGCATTTT
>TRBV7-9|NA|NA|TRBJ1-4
CASSLVIGPTNEKLFF
TGTGCCAGCAGCTTAGTCATCGGACCAACTAATGAAAAACTGTTTTTT
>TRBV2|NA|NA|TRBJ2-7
CASKGDTTSYEQYF
TGTGCCAGCAAGGGGGACACAACCTCGTACGAGCAGTACTTC
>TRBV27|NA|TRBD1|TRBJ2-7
CASSHRGQLHEQYF
TGTGCCAGCAGTCACCGGGGACAGCTACACGAGCAGTACTTC
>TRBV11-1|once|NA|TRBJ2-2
CASSLGQSYEQYFGPGTGELFF
NA
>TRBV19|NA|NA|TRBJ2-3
CASSIVDTQYF
TGTGCCAGTAGTATTGTCGATACGCAGTATTTT
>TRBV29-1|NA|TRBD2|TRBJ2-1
CSVRWGLAGVSYNEQFF
TGCAGCGTCCGGTGGGGACTAGCGGGGGTCTCCTACAATGAGCAGTTCTTC
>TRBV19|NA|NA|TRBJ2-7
CASKEGYEQYF
TGTGCCAGTAAAGAGGGCTACGAGCAGTACTTC
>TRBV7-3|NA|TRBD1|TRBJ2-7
CASSFAGTGPYEQYF
TGTGCCAGCAGCTTCGCCGGGACAGGGCCCTACGAGCAGTACTTC
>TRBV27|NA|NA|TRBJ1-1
CASSSGSGTEAFF
TGTGCCAGCAGTTCGGGGAGTGGTACTGAAGCTTTCTTT
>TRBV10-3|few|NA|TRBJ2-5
CAISELETSKQETQYF
TGTGCCATCAGTGAGTTGGAGACGAGCAAGCAAGAGACCCAGTACTTC
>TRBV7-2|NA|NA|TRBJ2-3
CASSFYQRGDTQYF
TGTGCCAGCAGCTTTTATCAACGGGGAGATACGCAGTATTTT
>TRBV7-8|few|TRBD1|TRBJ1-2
CASSLSWDRGYGYTF
TGTGCCAGCAGCTTATCGTGGGACAGGGGCTATGGCTACACCTTC